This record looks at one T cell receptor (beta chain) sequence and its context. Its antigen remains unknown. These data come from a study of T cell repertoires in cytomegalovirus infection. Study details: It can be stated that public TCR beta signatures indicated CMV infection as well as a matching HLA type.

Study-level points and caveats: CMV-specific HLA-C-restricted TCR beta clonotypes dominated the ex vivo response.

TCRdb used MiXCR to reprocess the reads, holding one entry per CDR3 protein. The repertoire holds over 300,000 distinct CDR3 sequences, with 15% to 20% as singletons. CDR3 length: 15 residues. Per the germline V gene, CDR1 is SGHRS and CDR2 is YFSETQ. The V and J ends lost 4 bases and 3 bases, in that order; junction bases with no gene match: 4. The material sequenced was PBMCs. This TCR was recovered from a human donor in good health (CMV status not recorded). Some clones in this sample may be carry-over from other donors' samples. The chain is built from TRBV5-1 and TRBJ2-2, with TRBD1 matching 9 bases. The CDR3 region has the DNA TGCGCCAGCAGCCGGGACAGGGCCGACACCGGGGAGCTGTTTTTT. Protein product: CASSRDRADTGELFF.